This T cell receptor beta chain was sequenced during a study of a mutant IDH1 vaccine in newly diagnosed glioma. Sample time point: baseline, week 1 (first vaccination visit). As to treatment: pre-vaccination baseline after standard-of-care therapy. Assay used: immunoSEQ multiplex PCR; TCRdb lists only in-frame clones, some missing. The sample lists about 100,000 clones, just under 80% seen once, with 6% to 8% in the top ten. The CDR3 loop spans 15 amino acids. V shed 8 bases, J shed 4 bases, and the junction held 13 bases outside the gene matches. From germline, CDR1 is SEHNR and CDR2 FQNEAQ (reference sequence).

The material sequenced was PBMCs, taken from a glioma patient treated with radiotherapy, temozolomide or both. The TCR was taken from a middle-aged man with glioma. V gene TRBV7-9 combines with J gene TRBJ2-7; 8 bases map to TRBD2. CDR3 in DNA: TGTGCCAGCCGGGAGGGGGACCCCCTTCGATACGAGCAGTACTTC. Translated, it gives CASREGDPLRYEQYF.